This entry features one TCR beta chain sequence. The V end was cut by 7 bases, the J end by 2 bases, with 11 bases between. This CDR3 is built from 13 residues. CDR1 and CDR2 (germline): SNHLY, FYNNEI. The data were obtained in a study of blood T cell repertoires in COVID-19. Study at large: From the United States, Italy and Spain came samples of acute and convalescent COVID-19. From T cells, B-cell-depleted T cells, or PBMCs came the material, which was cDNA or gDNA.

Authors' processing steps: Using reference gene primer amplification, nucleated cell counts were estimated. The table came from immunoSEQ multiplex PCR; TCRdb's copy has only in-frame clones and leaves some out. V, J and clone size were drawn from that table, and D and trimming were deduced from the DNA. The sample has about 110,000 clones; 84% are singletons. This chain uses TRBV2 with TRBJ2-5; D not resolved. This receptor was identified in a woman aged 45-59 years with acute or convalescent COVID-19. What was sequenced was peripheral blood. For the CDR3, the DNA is TGTGCCAGCACCAGCGAGTGGCAAGAGACCCAGTACTTC. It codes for CASTSEWQETQYF.